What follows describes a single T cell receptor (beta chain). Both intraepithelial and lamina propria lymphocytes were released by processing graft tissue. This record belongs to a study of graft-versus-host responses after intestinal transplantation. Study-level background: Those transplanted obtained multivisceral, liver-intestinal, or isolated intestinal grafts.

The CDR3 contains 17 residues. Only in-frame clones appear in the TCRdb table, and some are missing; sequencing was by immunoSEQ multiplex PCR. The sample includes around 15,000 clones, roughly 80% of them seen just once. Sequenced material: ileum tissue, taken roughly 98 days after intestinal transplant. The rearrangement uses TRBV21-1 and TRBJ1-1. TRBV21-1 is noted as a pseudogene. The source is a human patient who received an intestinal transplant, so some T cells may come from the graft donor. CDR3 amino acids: CASRHGVATTIRTEAFF. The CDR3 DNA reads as TGTGCCAGCAGACACGGGGTAGCTACAACAATTCGCACTGAAGCTTTCTTT.